The clone carrying this TCR beta chain ranks as medium-sized. A single record per CDR3 protein comes from TCRdb applying MiXCR to the RT-PCR reads. Seen here are around 1,500 distinct CDR3 sequences, under 20% observed once, and the top ten hold approximately 50%. These data originate in a study of patients and donors after allogeneic stem cell transplantation. Deletions cut 2 bases from V and 3 bases from J, with 17 bases between. The CDR3 runs to 16 residues. Germline V gene sequence: CDR1 SGHTA, CDR2 FQGNSA. Input material: blood, either unsorted or a sorted T cell fraction (not recorded which). The chain couples TRBV7-2 to TRBJ2-7; unclear D gene. This TCR was sampled from a human donor who was either an allogeneic HSCT recipient or a stem cell or donor lymphocyte infusion donor (not recorded which). It is not recorded whose cells these are; they may come from a transplant donor. This chain's CDR3 is CASSLRPLVRLYEQYF. In DNA form, the CDR3 reads TGTGCCAGCAGCTTACGGCCTCTCGTTCGTCTCTACGAGCAGTACTTC.